A selection of T cell receptor beta chains follows, all from one sample in a study of regulatory T cells in long-lasting Graves disease. TCRdb fed the multiplex PCR reads into MiXCR, producing one record per CDR3 protein. Among some 450,000 distinct CDR3 sequences, about a quarter were seen once, and the ten largest hold about a quarter. The starting material was peripheral blood mononuclear cells (PBMCs), obtained when the disease was refractory, from a patient treated with antithyroid drugs. All receptors come from a female donor with Graves disease. The CDR3 runs from the conserved cysteine through the conserved F or W. The D gene is left open where the match is weak. Where a row states a size, it is once, few, many or the class of an expanded clone; other rows omit it.

V gene,clone size,D gene,J gene,CDR3 DNA,CDR3 protein
TRBV20-1,NA,TRBD2,TRBJ2-1,TGCAGTGCTCCACCGGGACTAGCGGAAAATGAGCAGTTCTTC,CSAPPGLAENEQFF
TRBV28,NA,TRBD2,TRBJ2-7,TGTGCCAGCAGTTTGCGGGGGTTGAGCTGCGAGCAGTACTTC,CASSLRGLSCEQYF
TRBV14,NA,NA,TRBJ1-1,TGTGCCAGCAGCCAAGTTGAGGGGATGAACACTGAAGCTTTCTTT,CASSQVEGMNTEAFF
TRBV18,many,NA,TRBJ2-5,TGTGCCAGCTCACCAATGGACGGAGGAGAGACCCAGTACTTC,CASSPMDGGETQYF
TRBV13,NA,NA,TRBJ1-2,TGTGCCAGCAGCTTAGGATCGACAAGTTACTACACCTTC,CASSLGSTSYYTF
TRBV5-6,NA,NA,TRBJ1-6,TGTGCCAGCAGCGGCGGTGTCTCCTATAATTCACCCCTCCACTTT,CASSGGVSYNSPLHF
TRBV12-3/TRBV12-4,many,NA,TRBJ2-5,TGTGCCAGCAGTTTCCGGGCGGACGGAGAGACCCAGTACTTC,CASSFRADGETQYF
TRBV30,many,NA,TRBJ1-2,TGTGCCTGGAGTCCCCAGGGTCGGGGCTACACCTTC,CAWSPQGRGYTF
TRBV27,few,TRBD1,TRBJ1-1,TGTGCCAGCAGTTCCCTACAGGGGTTCAACACTGAAGCTTTCTTT,CASSSLQGFNTEAFF
TRBV5-5,NA,NA,TRBJ2-3,TGTGCCAGCAGCTTGGTGGCTAGCGGAGGGGGCGCAGATACGCAGTATTTT,CASSLVASGGGADTQYF
TRBV2,many,NA,TRBJ1-2,TGTGCCAGCAGTGAAAGACAGTATAGGAACACCTTC,CASSERQYRNTF
TRBV6-1,few,NA,TRBJ2-2,TGTGCCAGCAATACCGCGGGACTGAACACCGGGGAGCTGTTTTTT,CASNTAGLNTGELFF
TRBV2,many,NA,TRBJ1-1,TGTGCCAGCAGTGAAGCGCGGGGAGCCACTGAAGCTTTCTTT,CASSEARGATEAFF
TRBV3-1,many,NA,TRBJ2-7,TGTGCCAGCAGCCAAGTGGGGGACTCCGCCTACGAGCAGTACTTC,CASSQVGDSAYEQYF
TRBV7-2,few,NA,TRBJ2-5,TGTGCCAGCAGCTTACTAGTCCCGCTGGGTGGAGAGACCCAGTACTTC,CASSLLVPLGGETQYF
TRBV18,NA,NA,TRBJ2-5,TGTGCCAGCTCACCACTTAGAGGGGACCAAGAGACCCAGTACTTC,CASSPLRGDQETQYF
TRBV6-1,NA,NA,TRBJ1-1,TGTGCCAGCAGTGAGGACCATAGGAGGAACACTGAAGCTTTCTTT,CASSEDHRRNTEAFF
TRBV7-9,NA,TRBD1,TRBJ1-4,TGTGCCAGCAGCCGGGGACAGGTTAATGAAAAACTGTTTTTT,CASSRGQVNEKLFF
TRBV4-1,few,TRBD2,TRBJ2-7,TGCGCCAGCAGCCAAGACCCGGGACTAGCGGGAGGGTACTTC,CASSQDPGLAGGYF
TRBV30,few,NA,TRBJ1-6,TGTGCCTGGAAATTGCCCCATTCACCCCTCCACTTT,CAWKLPHSPLHF
TRBV6-5,few,NA,TRBJ2-3,TGTGCCAGCAGTTACCCCCTTAGGAGCGGACACACAGATACGCAGTATTTT,CASSYPLRSGHTDTQYF
TRBV7-2,few,NA,TRBJ1-4,TGTGCCAGCAGGCAGGACGGAGAAAAACTGTTTTTT,CASRQDGEKLFF
TRBV27,many,TRBD1,TRBJ2-5,TGTGCCAGCAGTTGGACAGGGGGCGCGCAGACCCAGTACTTC,CASSWTGGAQTQYF
TRBV10-3,NA,NA,TRBJ1-2,TGTGCCATCAGTGAGTCGGCTGTCCTTAACTATGGCTACACCTTC,CAISESAVLNYGYTF
TRBV11-3,once,NA,TRBJ2-3,TGTGCCAGCAGCCCCAACCGGGACTGGCCCACAGATACGCAGTATTTT,CASSPNRDWPTDTQYF
TRBV14,NA,NA,TRBJ2-5,TGTGCCAGCAGCCAAGATTCACGGATACAAGAGACCCAGTACTTC,CASSQDSRIQETQYF
TRBV6-1,NA,TRBD1,TRBJ1-1,TGTGCCAGCAGGGCGTGGGGGACAGGGGCCTTGAACACTGAAGCTTTCTTT,CASRAWGTGALNTEAFF
TRBV6-1,NA,TRBD1,TRBJ1-1,TGTGCCAGCCGCGGGACAGGGTCGATGAACACTGAAGCTTTCTTT,CASRGTGSMNTEAFF
TRBV28,many,NA,TRBJ1-2,TGTGCCAGCAGTCCCCCTCCGCCCCCCTACTATGGCTACACCTTC,CASSPPPPPYYGYTF